This record looks at one TCR beta chain sequence and its context. One end of the junction does not line up with germline, which may come from a read error. From germline, CDR1 is GTSNPN and CDR2 SVGIG (reference sequence). The CDR3 loop spans 12 amino acids. These data come from a study of OX40 agonist ivuxolimab in advanced cancers. The investigators sampled blood at baseline, at cycle 4 day 1, and at cycle 7 day 1. Libraries were prepared by immunoSEQ multiplex PCR; TCRdb keeps only in-frame clonotypes and omits some of them. This sample has about 70,000 clones, with roughly 82% found just once. The input for sequencing was CD4+ or CD8+ T cells sorted from blood, taken in a trial of the OX40 agonist ivuxolimab. The J gene is TRBJ2-5, the V gene TRBV30; weak D call: TRBD1 (6 bases). The DNA end favors TRBJ2-7, so the J call may be wrong. The origin of this receptor is an adult with an advanced solid tumor such as melanoma, head and neck, liver or kidney cancer. CDR3 DNA: TGTGCCCGGAGTAGGGGGTCCTACGAGCAGTACTTC. It is translated as CARSRGSYEQYF.